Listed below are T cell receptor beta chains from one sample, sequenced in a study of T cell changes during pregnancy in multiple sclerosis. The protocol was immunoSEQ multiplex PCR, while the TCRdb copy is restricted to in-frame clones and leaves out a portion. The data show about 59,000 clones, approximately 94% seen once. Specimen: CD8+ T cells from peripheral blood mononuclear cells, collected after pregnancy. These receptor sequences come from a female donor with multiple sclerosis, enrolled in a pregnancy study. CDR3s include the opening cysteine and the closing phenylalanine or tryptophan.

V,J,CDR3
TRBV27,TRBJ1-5,CASATGGTGWPQHF
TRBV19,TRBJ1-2,CASNIQGYGYTF
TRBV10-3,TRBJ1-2,CAISEWPSGHGYTF
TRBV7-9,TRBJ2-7,CASISGDAYEQYF
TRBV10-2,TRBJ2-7,CASRGDSPYEQYF
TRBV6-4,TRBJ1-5,CASSVRKYSNQPQHF
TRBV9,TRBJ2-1,CASSASGTSGYNEQFF
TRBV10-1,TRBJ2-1,CASSLSGAPYNEQFF
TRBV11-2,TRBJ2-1,CASSLTDWNNEQFF
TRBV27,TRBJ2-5,CASSPIAGGETQYF
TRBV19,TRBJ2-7,CASSISDNSYEQYF
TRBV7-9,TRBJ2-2,CASSLRTPDTGELFF
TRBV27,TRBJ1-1,CASSLLTGVNTEAFF
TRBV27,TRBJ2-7,CASSFGYEQYF
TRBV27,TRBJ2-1,CASSRMGSGRAVDEQFF
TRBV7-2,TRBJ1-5,CASSLDRGSNQPQHF
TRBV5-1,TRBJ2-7,CASSLSSGSYEQYF
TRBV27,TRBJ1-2,CASSPLRPTWTGYTF
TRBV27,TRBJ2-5,CASSLLAAGGGGTQYF
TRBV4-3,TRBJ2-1,CASSQTTSGSYNEQFF
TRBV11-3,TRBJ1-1,CASSLGGADTEAFF
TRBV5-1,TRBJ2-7,CASSLGQGANEQYF
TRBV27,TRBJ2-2,CASSLWRGTGELFF
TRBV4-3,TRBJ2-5,CASSQDLVGAGETQYF
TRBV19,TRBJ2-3,CASSIWAGSNTDTQYF
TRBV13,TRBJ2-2,CASSLVRSGELFF
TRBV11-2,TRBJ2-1,CASSLGGLAGGSSYNEQFF
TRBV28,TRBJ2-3,CASSFPLAVGVLDTQYF
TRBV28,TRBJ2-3,CASTKRTSGFTDTQYF
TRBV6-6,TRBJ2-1,CASSYSREQFF
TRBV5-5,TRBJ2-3,CASSPGTSGSTDTQYF
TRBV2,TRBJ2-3,CASGTSGDSTDTQYF
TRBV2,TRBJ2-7,CASSTPTGGAWGREQYF
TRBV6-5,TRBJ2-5,CASSYSTSGVQETQYF
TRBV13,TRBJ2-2,CASSLIVSVGTGGNTGELFF
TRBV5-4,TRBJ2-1,CASTIAGVNEQFF
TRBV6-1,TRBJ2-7,CASSEKSLRRPSSYEQYF
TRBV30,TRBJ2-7,CAWSPGLAGIHEQYF
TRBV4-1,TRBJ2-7,CASSQGGTEQYF
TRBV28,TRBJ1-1,CASSLSTALVETEAFF
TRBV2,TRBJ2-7,CASSDRAGGMNEQYF
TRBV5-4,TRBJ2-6,CASSPGQQTAHVLTF
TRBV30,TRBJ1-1,CAWSVDRGLTEAFF
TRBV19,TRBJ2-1,CASSMTGSNEQFF
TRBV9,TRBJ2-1,CASSAGLAEASFF
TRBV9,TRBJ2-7,CASSVGTAPTSEQYF
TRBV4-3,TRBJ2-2,CASSRERNTGELFF
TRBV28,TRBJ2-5,CASRGTGGQETQYF
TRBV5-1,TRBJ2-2,CASSLVQGTGELFF